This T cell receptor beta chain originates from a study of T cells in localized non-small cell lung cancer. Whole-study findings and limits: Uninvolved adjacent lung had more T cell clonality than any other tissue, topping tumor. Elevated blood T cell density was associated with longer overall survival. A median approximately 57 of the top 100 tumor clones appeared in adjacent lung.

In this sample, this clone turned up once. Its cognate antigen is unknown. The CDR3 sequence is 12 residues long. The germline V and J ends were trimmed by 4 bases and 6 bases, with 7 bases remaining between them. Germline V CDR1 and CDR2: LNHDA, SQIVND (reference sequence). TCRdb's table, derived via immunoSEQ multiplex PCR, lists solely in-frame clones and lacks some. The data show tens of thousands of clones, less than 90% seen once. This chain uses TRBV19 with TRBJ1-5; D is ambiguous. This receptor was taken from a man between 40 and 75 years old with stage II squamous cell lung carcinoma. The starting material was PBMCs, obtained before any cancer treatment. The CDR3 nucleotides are TGTGCCAGTAGTAACCCCGGTCAGCCCCAGCATTTT. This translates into CASSNPGQPQHF.